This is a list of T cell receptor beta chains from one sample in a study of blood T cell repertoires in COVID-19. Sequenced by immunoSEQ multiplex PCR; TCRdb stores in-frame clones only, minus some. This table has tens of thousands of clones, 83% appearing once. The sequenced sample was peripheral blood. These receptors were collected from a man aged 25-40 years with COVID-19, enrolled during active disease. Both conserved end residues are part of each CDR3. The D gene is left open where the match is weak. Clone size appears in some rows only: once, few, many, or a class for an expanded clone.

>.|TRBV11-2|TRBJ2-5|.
TGTGCCAGCAGCTTAGATAACCAGCGGGCGGGACAAGAGACCCAGTACTTC
CASSLDNQRAGQETQYF
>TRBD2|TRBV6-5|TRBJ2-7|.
TGTGCCACCCAGGGGCTAGCGGGGCCCTACGAGCAGTACTTC
CATQGLAGPYEQYF
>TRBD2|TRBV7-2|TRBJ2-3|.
TGTGCCAGCAGCTCCTCAGCGGGAGGCACAGATACGCAGTATTTT
CASSSSAGGTDTQYF
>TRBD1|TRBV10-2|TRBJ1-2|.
TGCGCCAGCGGCGGACAGGGAAGGGGTTATGGCTACACCTTC
CASGGQGRGYGYTF
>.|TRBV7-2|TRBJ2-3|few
TGTGCCAGCAGCTCCTACTCTGATACGCAGTATTTT
CASSSYSDTQYF
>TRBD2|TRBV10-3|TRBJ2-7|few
TGTGCCATCAGTGAGTCAAGCGGGACCTTACTGCAGTACTTC
CAISESSGTLLQYF
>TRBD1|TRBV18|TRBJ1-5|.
TGTGCCAGCTCACCTCGGGACAGTCGACAGCCCCAGCATTTT
CASSPRDSRQPQHF
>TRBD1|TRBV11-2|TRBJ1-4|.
TGTGCCAGCAGCTTAGCCGGACAGGTGGTTAAACTGTTTTTT
CASSLAGQVVKLFF
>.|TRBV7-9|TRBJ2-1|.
TGTGCCAGCAGCTTAGATGCGCCCACGAAGAATGAGCAGTTCTTC
CASSLDAPTKNEQFF
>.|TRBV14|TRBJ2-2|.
TGTGCCAGCAGCCCCGGGGGATACACCGGGGAGCTGTTTTTT
CASSPGGYTGELFF
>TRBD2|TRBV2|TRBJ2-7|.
TGTGCCAGCAAGCAGGGGCGGACTAGCGGCCTCTACGAGCAGTACTTC
CASKQGRTSGLYEQYF
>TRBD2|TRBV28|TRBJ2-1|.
TGTGCCAGCAGTTCCTGGACTAGCGGGCTGGATGAGCAGTTCTTC
CASSSWTSGLDEQFF
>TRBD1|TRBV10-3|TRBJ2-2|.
TGTGCCATCAGTGAGCGCGGGACAGGGCTATACACCGGGGAGCTGTTTTTT
CAISERGTGLYTGELFF
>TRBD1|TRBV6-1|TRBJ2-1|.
TGTGCCAGCAGTGAGACAGGGGGCTCCTACAATGAGCAGTTCTTC
CASSETGGSYNEQFF
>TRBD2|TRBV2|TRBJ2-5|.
TGTGCCAGCAGTTGGACAGGGAGGTCCGGACTAGCGGGAGTAAGGGACCAAGAGACCCAGTACTTC
CASSWTGRSGLAGVRDQETQYF
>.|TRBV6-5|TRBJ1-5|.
TGTGCCAGCAGTTTCGGACAGAATCAGCCCCAGCATTTT
CASSFGQNQPQHF
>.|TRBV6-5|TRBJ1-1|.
TGTGCCAGCAGTAGAGGAGACAGGGAAGCTTTCTTT
CASSRGDREAFF
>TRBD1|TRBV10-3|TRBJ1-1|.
TGTGCCATCAGTGAGTCGGGACAGGGGAGCACTGAAGCTTTCTTT
CAISESGQGSTEAFF
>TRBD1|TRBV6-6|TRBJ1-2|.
TGTGCCAGCAGTACACCGGACAGGGCCGGCTACACCTTC
CASSTPDRAGYTF
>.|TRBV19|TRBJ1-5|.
TGTGCCAGTAGTCTGCGGACTGATCCACCTAGCAATCAGCCCCAGCATTTT
CASSLRTDPPSNQPQHF
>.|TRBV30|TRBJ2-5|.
TGTGCCTGGGGAGCCGGGGGTGGGGAGACCCAGTACTTC
CAWGAGGGETQYF
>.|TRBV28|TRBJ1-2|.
TGTGCCAGCAGTTTTCGGGGTGGGAGGTTTGGCTACACCTTC
CASSFRGGRFGYTF
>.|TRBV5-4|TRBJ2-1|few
TGTGCCAGCAGCTTGGGCGCAGGGGCTAGGGACAATGAGCAGTTCTTC
CASSLGAGARDNEQFF
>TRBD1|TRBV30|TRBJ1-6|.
TGTGCCTGGGGGACAGGGGATTCGATTTCACCCCTCCACTTT
CAWGTGDSISPLHF
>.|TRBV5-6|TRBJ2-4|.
TGTGCCAGCAGCCCCCAGGGCTCGCCCAAAAACATTCAGTACTTC
CASSPQGSPKNIQYF
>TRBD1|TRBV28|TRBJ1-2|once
TGTGCCAGCAGTAAACAGGGGGCGAACTATGGCTACACCTTC
CASSKQGANYGYTF
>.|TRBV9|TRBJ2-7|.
TGTGCCAGCAGCGTAGGGGCGGGAAAACCCTACGAGCAGTACTTC
CASSVGAGKPYEQYF
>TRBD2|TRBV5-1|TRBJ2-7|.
TGCGCCAGCAGCTTGGGGACAGCCCCTTGGCGCGGGGGGCTCTACGAGCAGTACTTC
CASSLGTAPWRGGLYEQYF
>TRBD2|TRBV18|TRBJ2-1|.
TGTGCCAGCTCACCTCGGACTAGCGGGACCTACAATGAGCAGTTCTTC
CASSPRTSGTYNEQFF
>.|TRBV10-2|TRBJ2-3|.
TGCGCCAGCAGCCGGGTCTCGGGGGAAGATACGCAGTATTTT
CASSRVSGEDTQYF
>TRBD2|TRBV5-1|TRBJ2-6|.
TGCGCCAGCAGCCCCCTTTCGGGGGGGGCCGGGGCCAACGTCCTGACTTTC
CASSPLSGGAGANVLTF
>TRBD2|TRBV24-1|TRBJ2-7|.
TGTGCCACCAGTGATTGCGCCGGGACTAGAACCTCCTACGAGCAGTACTTC
CATSDCAGTRTSYEQYF
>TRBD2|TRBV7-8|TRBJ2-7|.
TGTGCCAGCAGCTTAGGGGCTAGCGGAGTCTACGAGCAGTACTTC
CASSLGASGVYEQYF
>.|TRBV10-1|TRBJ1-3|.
TGCGCCAGCAGTGAGTCCTTTCAGGTCGACACCATATATTTT
CASSESFQVDTIYF
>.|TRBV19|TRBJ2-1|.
TGTGCCAGTAGGTCGAGGAGGGGCTCCTACAATGAGCAGTTCTTC
CASRSRRGSYNEQFF
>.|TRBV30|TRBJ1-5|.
TGTGCCTGGAGCCGGGTCCTAAATCAGCCCCAGCATTTT
CAWSRVLNQPQHF
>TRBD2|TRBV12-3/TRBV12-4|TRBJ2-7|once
TGTGCCAGCAGTTTTGCGGGGGAGGACGAGCAGTACTTC
CASSFAGEDEQYF
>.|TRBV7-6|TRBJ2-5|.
TGTGCCAGCAGCTTAGACGGCCCCGGGGGAGAGACCCAGTACTTC
CASSLDGPGGETQYF
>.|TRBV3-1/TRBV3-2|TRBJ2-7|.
TGTGCCAGCAGCCATTTCCCCCCAGGGGCCTACGAGCAGTACTTC
CASSHFPPGAYEQYF
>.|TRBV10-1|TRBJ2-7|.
TGCGCCAGCAGTGGCTCCACCAGCTCCTACGAGCAGTACTTC
CASSGSTSSYEQYF
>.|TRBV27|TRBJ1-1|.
TGTGCCAGCAGTTGGACAGACTTTTCGACTGAAGCTTTCTTT
CASSWTDFSTEAFF
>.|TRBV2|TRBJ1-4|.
TGTGCCAGCAGTGCCGGGAGCCTTAATGAAAAACTGTTTTTT
CASSAGSLNEKLFF
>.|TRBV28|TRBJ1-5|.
TGTGCCAGCAGTTTCGTAGGAGGGACCAAGCCCCAGCATTTT
CASSFVGGTKPQHF
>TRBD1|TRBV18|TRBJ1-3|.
TGTGCCAGCTCCCCTTGGGGACAGCAACCTGGAAACACCATATATTTT
CASSPWGQQPGNTIYF
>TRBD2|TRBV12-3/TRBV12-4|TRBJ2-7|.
TGTGCCAGCGGGACCCTAGCGGGGGTGGAGCAGTACTTC
CASGTLAGVEQYF
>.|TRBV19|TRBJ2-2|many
TGTGCCAGTAGTATATCGGGGGTCGTCACCGGGGAGCTGTTTTTT
CASSISGVVTGELFF
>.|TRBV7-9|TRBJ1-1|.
TGTGCCAGCAGCGCGAGTGGGGGGTTCACTGAAGCTTTCTTT
CASSASGGFTEAFF
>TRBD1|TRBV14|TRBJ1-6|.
TGTGCCAGCAGCGTCAGGGGGTCCTCACCCCTCCACTTT
CASSVRGSSPLHF
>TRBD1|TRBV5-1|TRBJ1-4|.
TGCGCCAGCAGCTTGAGGGACAGGGTTCATGAAAAACTGTTTTTT
CASSLRDRVHEKLFF
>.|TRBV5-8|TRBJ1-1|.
TGTGCCAGCAGCTTGGGCGGGCAGGGGCCTGAAGCTTTCTTT
CASSLGGQGPEAFF